The source of this T cell receptor (beta chain) is a study of CD8+CD57+ T cells in acquired aplastic anemia. Per germline, CDR1 DFQATT and CDR2 SNEGSKA (reference sequence). There are 17 residues in the CDR3. Trimming shortened V by 0 bases and J by 0 bases, and 17 bases separated the two germline ends. TCR beta VDJ and CDR3 profiles were obtained from a genomic DNA template. TCRdb analysed the reads with MiXCR anew, one entry per CDR3 protein. The profile covers about 270,000 distinct CDR3 sequences, with roughly three fifths appearing a single time and 7.5% to 9% taken by the ten largest. V usage is TRBV20-1 and J usage is TRBJ1-1; possible D gene TRBD1, 5 bases. This receptor was obtained from a human donor with severe aplastic anemia or a healthy control (not recorded which). The specimen sequenced was sorted CD4+, CD8+, or CD8+CD57+ T cells (not recorded which) from PBMCs. CDR3 coding DNA: TGCAGTGCTAGAGATCGGCGAACAGGAACCATGAACACTGAAGCTTTCTTT. Protein: CSARDRRTGTMNTEAFF.